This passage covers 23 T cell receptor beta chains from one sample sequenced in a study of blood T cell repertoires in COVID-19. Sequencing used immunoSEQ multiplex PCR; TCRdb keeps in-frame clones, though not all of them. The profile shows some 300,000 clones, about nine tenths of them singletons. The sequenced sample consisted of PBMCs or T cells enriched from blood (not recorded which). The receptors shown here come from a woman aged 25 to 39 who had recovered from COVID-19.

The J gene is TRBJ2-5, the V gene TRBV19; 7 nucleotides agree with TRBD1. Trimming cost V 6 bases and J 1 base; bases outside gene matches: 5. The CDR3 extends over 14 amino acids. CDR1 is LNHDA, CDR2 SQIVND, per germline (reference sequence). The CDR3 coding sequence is TGTGCCAGTAGGCGGACAGGCAGCCAAGAGACCCAGTACTTC. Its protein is CASRRTGSQETQYF.

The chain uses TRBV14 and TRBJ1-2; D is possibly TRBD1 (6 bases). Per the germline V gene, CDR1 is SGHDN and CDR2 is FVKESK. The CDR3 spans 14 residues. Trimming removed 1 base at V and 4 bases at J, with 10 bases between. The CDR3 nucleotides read TGTGCCAGCAGCCAAGGTACAGGGCTCTATGGCTACACCTTC. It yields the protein CASSQGTGLYGYTF.

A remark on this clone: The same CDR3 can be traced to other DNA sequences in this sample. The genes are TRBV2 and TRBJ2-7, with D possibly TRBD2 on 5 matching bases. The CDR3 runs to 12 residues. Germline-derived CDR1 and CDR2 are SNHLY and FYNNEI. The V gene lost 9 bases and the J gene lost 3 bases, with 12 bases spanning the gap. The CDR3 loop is CASKESGYEQYF. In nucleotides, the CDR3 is TGTGCCAGTAAAGAAAGCGGCTACGAGCAGTACTTC.

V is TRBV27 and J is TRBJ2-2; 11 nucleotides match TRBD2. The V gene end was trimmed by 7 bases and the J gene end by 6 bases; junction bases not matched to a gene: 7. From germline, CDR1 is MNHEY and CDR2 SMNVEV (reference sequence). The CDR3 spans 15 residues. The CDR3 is CASTTSGRFSGELFF. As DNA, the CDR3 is TGTGCCAGCACCACTAGCGGGAGATTTTCCGGGGAGCTGTTTTTT.

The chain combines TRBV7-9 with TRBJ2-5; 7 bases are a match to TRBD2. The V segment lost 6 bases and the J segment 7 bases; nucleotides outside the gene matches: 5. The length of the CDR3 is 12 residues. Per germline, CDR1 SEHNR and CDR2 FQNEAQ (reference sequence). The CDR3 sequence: CASSSREGTQYF. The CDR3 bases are TGTGCCAGCAGTAGCAGGGAGGGGACCCAGTACTTC.

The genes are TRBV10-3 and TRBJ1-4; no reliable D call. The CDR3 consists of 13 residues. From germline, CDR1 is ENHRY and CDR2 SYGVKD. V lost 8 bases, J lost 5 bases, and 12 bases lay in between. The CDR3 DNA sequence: TGTGCCATCTCCGGCGGGGTGAATGAAAAACTGTTTTTT. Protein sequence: CAISGGVNEKLFF.

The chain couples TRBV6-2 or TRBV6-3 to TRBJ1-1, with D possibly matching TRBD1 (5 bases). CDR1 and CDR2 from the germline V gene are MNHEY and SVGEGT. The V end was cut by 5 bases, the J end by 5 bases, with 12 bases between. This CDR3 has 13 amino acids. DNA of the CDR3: TGTGCCAGCAGTAAGACTAGGGGAACTGAAGCTTTCTTT. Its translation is CASSKTRGTEAFF.

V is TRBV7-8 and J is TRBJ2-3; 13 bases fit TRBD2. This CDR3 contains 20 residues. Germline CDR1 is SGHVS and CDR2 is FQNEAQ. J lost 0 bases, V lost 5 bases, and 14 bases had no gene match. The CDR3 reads CASSPLRLAGGSTSTDTQYF. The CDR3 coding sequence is TGTGCCAGCAGCCCACTGAGACTAGCGGGAGGTTCTACTAGCACAGATACGCAGTATTTT.

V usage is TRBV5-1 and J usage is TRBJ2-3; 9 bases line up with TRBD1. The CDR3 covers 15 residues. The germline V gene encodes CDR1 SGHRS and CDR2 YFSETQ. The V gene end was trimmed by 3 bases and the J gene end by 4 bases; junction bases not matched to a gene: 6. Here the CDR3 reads CASSWDRVEADTQYF. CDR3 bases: TGCGCCAGCAGCTGGGACAGGGTTGAGGCAGATACGCAGTATTTT.

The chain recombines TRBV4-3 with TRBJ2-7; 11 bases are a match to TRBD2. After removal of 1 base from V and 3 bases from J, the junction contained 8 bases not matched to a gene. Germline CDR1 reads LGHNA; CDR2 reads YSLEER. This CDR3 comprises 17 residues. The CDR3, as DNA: TGCGCCAGCAGCCAAGTTCTAGCGGGAGGCTATTTCTACGAGCAGTACTTC. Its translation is CASSQVLAGGYFYEQYF.

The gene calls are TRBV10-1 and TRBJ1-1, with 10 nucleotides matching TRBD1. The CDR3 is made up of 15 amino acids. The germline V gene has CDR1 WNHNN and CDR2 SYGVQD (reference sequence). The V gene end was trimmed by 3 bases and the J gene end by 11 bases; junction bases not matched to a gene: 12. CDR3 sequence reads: CASSEQVPGQGRAFF. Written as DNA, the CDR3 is TGCGCCAGCAGTGAACAAGTCCCGGGACAGGGGAGGGCTTTCTTT.

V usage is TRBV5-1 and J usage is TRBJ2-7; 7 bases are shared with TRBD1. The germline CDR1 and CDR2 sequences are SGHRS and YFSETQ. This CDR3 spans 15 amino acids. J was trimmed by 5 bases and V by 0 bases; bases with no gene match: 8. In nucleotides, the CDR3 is TGCGCCAGCAGCTTGGTACAGGGGAGACTGGACGAGCAGTACTTC. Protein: CASSLVQGRLDEQYF. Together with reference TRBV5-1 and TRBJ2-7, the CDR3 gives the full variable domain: KAGVTQTPRYLIKTRGQQVTLSCSPISGHRSVSWYQQTPGQGLQFLFEYFSETQRNKGNFPGRFSGRQFSNSRSEMNVSTLELGDSALYLCASSLVQGRLDEQYFGPGTRLTVT.

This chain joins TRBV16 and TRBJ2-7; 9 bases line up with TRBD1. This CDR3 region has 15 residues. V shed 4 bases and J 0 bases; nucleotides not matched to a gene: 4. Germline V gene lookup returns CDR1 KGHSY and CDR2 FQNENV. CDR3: CASSPTGGLSYEQYF. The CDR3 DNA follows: TGTGCCAGCAGCCCGACAGGGGGTCTCTCCTACGAGCAGTACTTC.

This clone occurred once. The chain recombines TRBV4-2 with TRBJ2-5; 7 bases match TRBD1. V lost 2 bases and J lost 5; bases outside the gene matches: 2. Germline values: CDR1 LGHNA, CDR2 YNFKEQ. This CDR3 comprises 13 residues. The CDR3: CASSQRGLETQYF. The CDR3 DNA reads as TGTGCCAGCAGCCAAAGGGGGCTGGAGACCCAGTACTTC.

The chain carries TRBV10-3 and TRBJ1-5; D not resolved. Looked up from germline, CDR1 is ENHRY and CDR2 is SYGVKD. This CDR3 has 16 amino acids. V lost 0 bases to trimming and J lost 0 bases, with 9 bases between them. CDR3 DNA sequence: TGTGCCATCAGTGAGTCGAATAGCAATAGCAATCAGCCCCAGCATTTT. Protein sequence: CAISESNSNSNQPQHF.

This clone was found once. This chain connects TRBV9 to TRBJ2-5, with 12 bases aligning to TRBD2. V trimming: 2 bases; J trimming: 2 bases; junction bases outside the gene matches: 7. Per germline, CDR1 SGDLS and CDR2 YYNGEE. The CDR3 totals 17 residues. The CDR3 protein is CASSVSWLAGGQETQYF. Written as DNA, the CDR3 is TGTGCCAGCAGCGTGTCGTGGCTAGCGGGAGGGCAAGAGACCCAGTACTTC.

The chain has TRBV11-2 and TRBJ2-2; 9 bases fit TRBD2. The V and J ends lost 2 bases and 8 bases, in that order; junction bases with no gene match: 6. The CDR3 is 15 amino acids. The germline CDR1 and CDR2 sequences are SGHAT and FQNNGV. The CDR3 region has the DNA TGTGCCAGCAGCTTAACCCTAGCGGGAACGGGGGAGCTGTTTTTT. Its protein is CASSLTLAGTGELFF.

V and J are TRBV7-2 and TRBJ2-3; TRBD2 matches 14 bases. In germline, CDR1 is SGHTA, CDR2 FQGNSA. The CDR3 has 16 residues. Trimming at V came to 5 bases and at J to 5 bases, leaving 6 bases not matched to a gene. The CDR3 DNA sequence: TGTGCCAGCAGCAAGGGACTAGCGGGAGTTGAAGATACGCAGTATTTT. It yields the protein CASSKGLAGVEDTQYF.

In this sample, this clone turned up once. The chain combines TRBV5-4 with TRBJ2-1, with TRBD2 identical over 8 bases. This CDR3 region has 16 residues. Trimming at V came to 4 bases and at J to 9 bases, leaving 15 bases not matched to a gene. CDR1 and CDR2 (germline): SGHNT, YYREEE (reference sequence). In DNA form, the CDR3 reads TGTGCCAGCAGCGGGGAGCGGGAGCGAAGTGTAGGTGAGCAGTTCTTC. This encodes CASSGERERSVGEQFF. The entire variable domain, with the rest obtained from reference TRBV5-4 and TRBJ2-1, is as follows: ETGVTQSPTHLIKTRGQQVTLRCSSQSGHNTVSWYQQALGQGPQFIFQYYREEENGRGNFPPRFSGLQFPNYSSELNVNALELDDSALYLCASSGERERSVGEQFFGPGTRLTVL.

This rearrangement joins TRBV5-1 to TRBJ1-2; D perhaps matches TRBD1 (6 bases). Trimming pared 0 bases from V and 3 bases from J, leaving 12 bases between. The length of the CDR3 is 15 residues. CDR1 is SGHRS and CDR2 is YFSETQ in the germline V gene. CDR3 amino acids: CASSLVDRPDYGYTF. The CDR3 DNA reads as TGCGCCAGCAGCTTGGTCGACAGGCCTGACTATGGCTACACCTTC.

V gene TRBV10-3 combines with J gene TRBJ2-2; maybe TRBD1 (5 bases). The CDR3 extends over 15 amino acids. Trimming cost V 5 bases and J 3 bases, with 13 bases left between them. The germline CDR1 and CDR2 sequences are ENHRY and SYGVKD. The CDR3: CAISQSRADTGELFF. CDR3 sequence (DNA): TGTGCCATCAGTCAAAGCAGGGCGGACACCGGGGAGCTGTTTTTT.

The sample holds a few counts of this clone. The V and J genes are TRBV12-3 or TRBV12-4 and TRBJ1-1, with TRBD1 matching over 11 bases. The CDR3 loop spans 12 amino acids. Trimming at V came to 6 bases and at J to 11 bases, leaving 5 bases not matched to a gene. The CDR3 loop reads CASRGQGESAFF. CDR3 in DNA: TGTGCCAGCAGGGGACAGGGGGAATCGGCTTTCTTT.

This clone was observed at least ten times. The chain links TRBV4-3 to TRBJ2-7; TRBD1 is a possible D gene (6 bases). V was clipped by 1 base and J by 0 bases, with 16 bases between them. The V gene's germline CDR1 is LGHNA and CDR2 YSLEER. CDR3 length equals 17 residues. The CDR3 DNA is TGCGCCAGCAGCCAAGTAAAGGACAGTCTCCTCTCCTACGAGCAGTACTTC. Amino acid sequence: CASSQVKDSLLSYEQYF.